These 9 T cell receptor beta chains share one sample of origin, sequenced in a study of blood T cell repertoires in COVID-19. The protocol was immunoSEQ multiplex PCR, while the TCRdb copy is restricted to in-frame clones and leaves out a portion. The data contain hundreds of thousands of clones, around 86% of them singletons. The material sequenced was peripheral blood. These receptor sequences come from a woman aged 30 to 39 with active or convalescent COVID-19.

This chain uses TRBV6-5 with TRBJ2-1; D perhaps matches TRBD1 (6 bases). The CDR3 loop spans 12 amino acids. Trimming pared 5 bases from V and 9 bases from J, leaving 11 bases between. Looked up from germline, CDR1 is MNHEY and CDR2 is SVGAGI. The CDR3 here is CASSLRDTEQFF. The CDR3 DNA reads TGTGCCAGCAGTCTACGGGACACTGAGCAGTTCTTC.

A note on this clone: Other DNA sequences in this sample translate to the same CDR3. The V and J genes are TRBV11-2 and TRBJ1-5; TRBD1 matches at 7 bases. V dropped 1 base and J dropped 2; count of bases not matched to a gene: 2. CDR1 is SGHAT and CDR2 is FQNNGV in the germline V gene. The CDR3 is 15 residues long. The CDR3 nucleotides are TGTGCCAGCAGCTTAGGGACAGGTGGCAATCAGCCCCAGCATTTT. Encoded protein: CASSLGTGGNQPQHF.

The CDR3 sequence: CASSTTLASGNTIYF. The CDR3 nucleotides are TGTGCCAGCAGCACGACACTCGCCTCTGGAAACACCATATATTTT. The chain carries TRBV7-2 and TRBJ1-3; D gene uncertain. There are 15 residues in the CDR3. CDR1 and CDR2 from the germline V gene are SGHTA and FQGNSA. V was cut by 5 bases and J by 0 bases, with 11 bases left in between.

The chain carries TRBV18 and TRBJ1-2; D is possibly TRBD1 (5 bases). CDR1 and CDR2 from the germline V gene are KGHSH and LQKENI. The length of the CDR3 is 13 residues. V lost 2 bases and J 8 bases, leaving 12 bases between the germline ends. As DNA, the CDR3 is TGTGCCAGCTCACCAGGGGGGTTTCGCGGCTACACCTTC. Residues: CASSPGGFRGYTF. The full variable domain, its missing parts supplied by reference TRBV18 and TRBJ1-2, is NAGVMQNPRHLVRRRGQEARLRCSPMKGHSHVYWYRQLPEEGLKFMVYLQKENIIDESGMPKERFSAEFPKEGPSILRIQQVVRGDSAAYFCASSPGGFRGYTFGSGTRLTVV.

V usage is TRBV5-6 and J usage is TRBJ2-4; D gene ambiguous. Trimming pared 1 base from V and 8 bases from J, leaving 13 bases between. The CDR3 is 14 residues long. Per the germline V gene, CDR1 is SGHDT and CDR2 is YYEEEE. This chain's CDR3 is CASSLFVAKHIQYF. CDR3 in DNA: TGTGCCAGCAGCTTGTTTGTCGCGAAGCACATTCAGTACTTC.

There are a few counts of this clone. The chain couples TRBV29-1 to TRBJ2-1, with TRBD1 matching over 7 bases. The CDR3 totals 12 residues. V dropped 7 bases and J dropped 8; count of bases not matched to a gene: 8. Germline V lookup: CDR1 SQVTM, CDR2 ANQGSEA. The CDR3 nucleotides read TGCAGCGAGAAACAGGGGAGCGATGAGCAGTTCTTC. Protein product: CSEKQGSDEQFF.

The DNA of the CDR3 is TGTGCCAGCAGCTTTACACCCTTGGGACAGGGGGCGGACGAGCAGTACTTC. This codes for CASSFTPLGQGADEQYF. The chain has TRBV5-6 and TRBJ2-7, with TRBD1 identical over 12 bases. The CDR3 has 17 residues. Germline V gene sequence: CDR1 SGHDT, CDR2 YYEEEE. The V segment lost 2 bases and the J segment 5 bases; nucleotides outside the gene matches: 11.

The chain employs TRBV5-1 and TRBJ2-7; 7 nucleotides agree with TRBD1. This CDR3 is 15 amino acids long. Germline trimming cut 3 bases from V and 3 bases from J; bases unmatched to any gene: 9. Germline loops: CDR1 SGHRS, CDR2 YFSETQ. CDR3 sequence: CASSSRQGQHYEQYF. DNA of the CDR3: TGCGCCAGCAGCTCCAGACAGGGTCAACACTACGAGCAGTACTTC.

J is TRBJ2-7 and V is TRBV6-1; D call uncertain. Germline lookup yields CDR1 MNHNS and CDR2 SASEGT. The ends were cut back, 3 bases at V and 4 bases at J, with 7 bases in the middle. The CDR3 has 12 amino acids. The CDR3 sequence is CASSDFGYEQYF. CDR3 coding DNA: TGTGCCAGCAGTGATTTCGGGTACGAGCAGTACTTC.